The 28 T cell receptor beta chains given below trace back to one sample, sequenced in a study of blood T cell repertoires in COVID-19. Assay used: immunoSEQ multiplex PCR; TCRdb lists only in-frame clones, some missing. Of some 200,000 clones in the sample, 88% were seen once. Sequencing was carried out using peripheral blood. The receptors shown here come from a man between 40 and 49 years old with active or convalescent COVID-19.

The chain carries TRBV9 and TRBJ2-7; 8 bases align to TRBD2. The CDR3 covers 15 residues. Germline V gene sequence: CDR1 SGDLS, CDR2 YYNGEE. The V gene end was trimmed by 0 bases and the J gene end by 2 bases; junction bases not matched to a gene: 4. The CDR3 spells CASSVAGGGPYEQYF. Written as DNA, the CDR3 is TGTGCCAGCAGCGTAGCGGGCGGGGGGCCCTACGAGCAGTACTTC.

V is TRBV5-4 and J is TRBJ2-1, with TRBD2 identical over 10 bases. The junction had 12 bases not matched to a gene; V was cut back by 4 bases and J by 5 bases. The CDR3 has 17 residues. The germline gives CDR1 SGHNT, CDR2 YYREEE (reference sequence). The CDR3 DNA reads TGTGCCAGCAGCATACTAGCGGGATCGATCTTTAACAATGAGCAGTTCTTC. This codes for CASSILAGSIFNNEQFF.

The CDR3 DNA reads as TGTGCCAGCAGCTCTAGCGGGGTGGGGGAGACCCAGTACTTC. Its protein product is CASSSSGVGETQYF. The chain links TRBV5-8 to TRBJ2-5; TRBD2 aligns across 9 bases. Per the germline V gene, CDR1 is SGHTS and CDR2 is YDEGEE. With V trimmed by 3 bases and J by 5 bases, 5 bases remained unmatched. There are 14 residues in the CDR3.

This sequence joins TRBV6-2 or TRBV6-3 and TRBJ2-1; 15 positions match TRBD2. The CDR3 has 16 residues. Germline V CDR1 and CDR2: MNHEY, SVGEGT. J gave up 7 bases and V 0 bases, and 1 base lay outside the gene matches. The CDR3 region has the DNA TGTGCCAGCAGTTACTCGGGACTAGCGGGGGGAAATGAGCAGTTCTTC. Its translation: CASSYSGLAGGNEQFF.

The CDR3, as DNA: TGTGCCAGCAGCCGTAGCAGATACGAGCAGTACTTC. Residues: CASSRSRYEQYF. The J gene is TRBJ2-7, the V gene TRBV7-2, with D hard to call. Germline values: CDR1 SGHTA, CDR2 FQGNSA. The CDR3 totals 12 residues. Trimming removed 5 bases at V and 4 bases at J, with 9 bases between. Full variable domain (outside the CDR3, taken from reference TRBV7-2 and TRBJ2-7): GAGVSQSPSNKVTEKGKDVELRCDPISGHTALYWYRQSLGQGLEFLIYFQGNSAPDKSGLPSDRFSAERTGGSVSTLTIQRTQQEDSAVYLCASSRSRYEQYFGPGTRLTVT.

The chain has TRBV5-1 and TRBJ2-7; D is perhaps TRBD1 (5 bases). This CDR3 comprises 15 residues. V gave up 0 bases and J gave up 5 bases, with 15 bases separating them. Per the germline V gene, CDR1 is SGHRS and CDR2 is YFSETQ. CDR3 sequence reads: CASSLGGHPVDEQYF. The DNA of the CDR3 is TGCGCCAGCAGCTTGGGTGGACACCCCGTAGACGAGCAGTACTTC. The variable domain in full, completed from reference TRBV5-1 and TRBJ2-7, reads KAGVTQTPRYLIKTRGQQVTLSCSPISGHRSVSWYQQTPGQGLQFLFEYFSETQRNKGNFPGRFSGRQFSNSRSEMNVSTLELGDSALYLCASSLGGHPVDEQYFGPGTRLTVT.

The chain carries TRBV7-2 and TRBJ1-3; D remains ambiguous. The germline V gene has CDR1 SGHTA and CDR2 FQGNSA. The CDR3 length is 16 residues. Trimming shortened V by 4 bases and J by 0 bases, and 13 bases separated the two germline ends. CDR3 sequence: CASSSTGEYSGNTIYF. Here the CDR3 DNA reads TGTGCCAGCAGCTCGACCGGGGAGTACTCTGGAAACACCATATATTTT. The entire variable domain, with the rest obtained from reference TRBV7-2 and TRBJ1-3, is as follows: GAGVSQSPSNKVTEKGKDVELRCDPISGHTALYWYRQSLGQGLEFLIYFQGNSAPDKSGLPSDRFSAERTGGSVSTLTIQRTQQEDSAVYLCASSSTGEYSGNTIYFGEGSWLTVV.

This chain uses TRBV7-2 with TRBJ2-1, with 9 nucleotides matching TRBD2. J was trimmed by 7 bases and V by 1 base; bases with no gene match: 2. CDR1 is SGHTA and CDR2 is FQGNSA in the germline V gene. This CDR3 has 14 amino acids. The CDR3 loop is CASSLVSGGNEQFF. CDR3 nucleotides: TGTGCCAGCAGCTTAGTTAGCGGGGGTAATGAGCAGTTCTTC.

The rearrangement uses TRBV5-1 and TRBJ2-2; a weak D match, TRBD1 (6 bases). This CDR3 comprises 17 residues. Trimming cost V 4 bases and J 0 bases, with 16 bases left between them. Germline loops: CDR1 SGHRS, CDR2 YFSETQ. The CDR3 bases are TGCGCCAGCAGCGTATCAAAGGACAGCACGAACACCGGGGAGCTGTTTTTT. Encoded protein: CASSVSKDSTNTGELFF.

V gene TRBV30 combines with J gene TRBJ2-4; D not resolved. The CDR3 contains 14 residues. V was cut by 0 bases and J by 6 bases, with 12 bases left in between. The germline V gene encodes CDR1 GTSNPN and CDR2 SVGIG (reference sequence). The CDR3 sequence: CAWSVSFNGNIQYF. The CDR3 region has the DNA TGTGCCTGGAGTGTAAGCTTTAACGGAAACATTCAGTACTTC. Full variable domain (remainder filled in from reference TRBV30 and TRBJ2-4): SQTIHQWPATLVQPVGSPLSLECTVEGTSNPNLYWYRQAAGRGLQLLFYSVGIGQISSEVPQNLSASRPQDRQFILSSKKLLLSDSGFYLCAWSVSFNGNIQYFGAGTRLSVL.

The rearrangement joins TRBV28 to TRBJ1-1; no reliable D call. Between the trimmed V and J ends, which lost 3 bases and 1 base, there was a span of 15 bases. The V gene's germline CDR1 is MDHEN and CDR2 SYDVKM. The CDR3 totals 16 residues. The CDR3 here is CASSFLGQEENTEAFF. CDR3 nucleotides: TGTGCCAGCAGTTTTTTGGGTCAGGAGGAGAACACTGAAGCTTTCTTT.

The chain joins TRBV15 to TRBJ2-5; TRBD2 matches at 8 bases. This CDR3 has 16 amino acids. The junction had 9 bases not matched to a gene; V was cut back by 2 bases and J by 4 bases. Germline CDR1 and CDR2: LNHNV and YYDKDF (reference sequence). CDR3 protein: CATSRRTTLAGETQYF. CDR3 DNA: TGTGCCACCAGCAGACGAACGACCCTAGCGGGAGAGACCCAGTACTTC.

The chain is built from TRBV4-1 and TRBJ2-2; 11 nucleotides line up with TRBD2. The CDR3 runs to 17 residues. Germline CDR1 and CDR2: MGHRA and YSYEKL. V lost 0 bases and J lost 6; bases outside the gene matches: 6. This chain's CDR3 is CASSQDSGRADSGELFF. The CDR3 DNA reads as TGCGCCAGCAGCCAAGATAGCGGGAGGGCCGATTCCGGGGAGCTGTTTTTT.

V and J are TRBV27 and TRBJ1-1, with 7 bases matching TRBD1. This CDR3 is built from 16 residues. Per germline, CDR1 MNHEY and CDR2 SMNVEV (reference sequence). For the CDR3, the DNA is TGTGCTTCTGAGTCGCGACAGGGTGGACCGAACACTGAAGCTTTCTTT. As protein: CASESRQGGPNTEAFF.

In this sample, this clone turned up a few times. V and J are TRBV2 and TRBJ1-6; tentative D call: TRBD1 (6 bases). CDR1 SNHLY and CDR2 FYNNEI come from the germline V gene. The ends were cut back, 3 bases at V and 10 bases at J, with 16 bases in the middle. This CDR3 comprises 15 residues. The CDR3 loop reads CASSEWGGQQSPLHF. In DNA form, the CDR3 reads TGTGCCAGCAGTGAGTGGGGGGGCCAGCAATCACCCCTCCACTTT.

The chain recombines TRBV6-6 with TRBJ2-7, with TRBD1 as a possible D gene (6 bases). V lost 2 bases and J lost 6, with 14 bases in between. The CDR3 consists of 14 residues. The germline CDR1 and CDR2 sequences are MNHNY and SVGAGI (reference sequence). CDR3 nucleotide sequence: TGTGCCAGCAGTTACATCACAGGGTCCCGCGAGCAGTACTTC. It encodes CASSYITGSREQYF.

The V call is TRBV10-3, the J call TRBJ2-7, with unresolved D. Germline-derived CDR1 and CDR2 are ENHRY and SYGVKD. The CDR3 covers 13 residues. Trimming shortened V by 2 bases and J by 5 bases, and 10 bases separated the two germline ends. This chain's CDR3 is CAISEAQVDEQYF. The CDR3 bases are TGTGCCATCAGTGAGGCGCAGGTGGACGAGCAGTACTTC.

The rearrangement joins TRBV5-1 to TRBJ1-4; TRBD1 matches at 10 bases. The CDR3 consists of 14 residues. Germline values: CDR1 SGHRS, CDR2 YFSETQ. The J segment lost 8 bases and the V segment lost 4 bases, leaving 5 bases of the junction unmatched. DNA for the CDR3: TGCGCCAGCAGCGTGACAGGGGGCGACGAAAAACTGTTTTTT. It encodes CASSVTGGDEKLFF.

V is TRBV6-5 and J is TRBJ2-2; 14 bases map to TRBD2. The V and J ends lost 4 bases and 6 bases, in that order; junction bases with no gene match: 1. Germline V CDR1 and CDR2: MNHEY, SVGAGI. The CDR3 extends over 15 amino acids. CDR3 sequence: CASSSTSGGAGELFF. The CDR3 DNA reads TGTGCCAGCAGTTCGACTAGCGGGGGGGCCGGGGAGCTGTTTTTT.

The chain uses TRBV7-3 and TRBJ2-5, with 11 bases identical to TRBD2. V gave up 5 bases and J gave up 4 bases; unmatched junction bases: 18. Per the germline V gene, CDR1 is SGHTA and CDR2 is FQGTGA. The CDR3 runs 19 residues. The CDR3 bases are TGTGCCAGCAGCAATCAACCCCCGGGACTAGCGGCCCCAGCAGAGACCCAGTACTTC. Protein sequence: CASSNQPPGLAAPAETQYF.

The chain employs TRBV29-1 and TRBJ2-5, with 11 bases aligning to TRBD1. The CDR3 has 13 amino acids. From germline, CDR1 is SQVTM and CDR2 ANQGSEA. The V segment lost 6 bases and the J segment 8 bases; nucleotides outside the gene matches: 8. The DNA for the CDR3 is TGCAGCGTCTCCCCGGGACAGGGGGGCACCCAGTACTTC. Its translation is CSVSPGQGGTQYF.

This clone was detected once. J is TRBJ1-4 and V is TRBV7-6; D possibly corresponds to TRBD1 (6 bases). V was cut by 5 bases and J by 8 bases, with 15 bases left in between. The CDR3 sequence is 14 residues long. Germline values: CDR1 SGHVS, CDR2 FNYEAQ. CDR3 bases: TGTGCCAGCAGCAGAGAACAGGGTTTCGAAAAACTGTTTTTT. Its protein product is CASSREQGFEKLFF.

This chain joins TRBV28 and TRBJ1-5, with 7 nucleotides matching TRBD1. The germline CDR1 and CDR2 sequences are MDHEN and SYDVKM. Losses at the gene ends were 9 bases for V and 0 bases for J; bases not matched to a gene: 8. This CDR3 comprises 15 residues. CDR3 region: CASRAGTDSNQPQHF. The DNA for the CDR3 is TGTGCCAGTAGAGCTGGGACAGATAGCAATCAGCCCCAGCATTTT.

This rearrangement joins TRBV11-3 to TRBJ2-7, with 7 nucleotides matching TRBD1. J was trimmed by 6 bases and V by 5 bases; bases with no gene match: 4. This CDR3 has 12 amino acids. Germline CDR1 reads SGHNT; CDR2 reads YENEEA. The CDR3 DNA is TGTGCCAGCAGCCCGGGGACAGCCGAGCAGTACTTC. Translating gives CASSPGTAEQYF.

This clone has only one observation. The chain joins TRBV12-3 or TRBV12-4 to TRBJ1-2, with TRBD1 matching over 9 bases. The CDR3 loop spans 13 amino acids. The V segment lost 6 bases and the J segment 6 bases; nucleotides outside the gene matches: 5. In DNA, the CDR3 is TGTGCCAGCAGCCTTGGGACAGGGAATGGCTACACCTTC. Its translation is CASSLGTGNGYTF.

CDR3 sequence: CASSYAGWRETQYF. The CDR3, as DNA: TGTGCCAGCAGTTACGCGGGTTGGAGGGAGACCCAGTACTTC. This chain connects TRBV6-5 to TRBJ2-5, with a tentative D call TRBD2 (5 bases). CDR1 and CDR2 from the germline V gene are MNHEY and SVGAGI. The V end was cut by 2 bases, the J end by 5 bases, with 12 bases between. This CDR3 has 14 amino acids.

The chain joins TRBV10-3 to TRBJ1-2; weak D call: TRBD1 (6 bases). CDR3 size: 12 residues. Germline V gene data show CDR1 as ENHRY and CDR2 as SYGVKD. V dropped 10 bases and J dropped 2 bases, with 11 bases sitting between them. CDR3 in DNA: TGTGCCACCAAGGGGGAGAACTATGGCTACACCTTC. Translating gives CATKGENYGYTF.

The CDR3 nucleotides read TGTGCCAGCACAGATCAGACAGGGATAATTTTGACTGAAGCTTTCTTT. This encodes CASTDQTGIILTEAFF. This chain links TRBV2 with TRBJ1-1, with 7 bases aligning to TRBD1. V lost 7 bases, J lost 5 bases, and 16 bases stayed unmatched. Germline CDR1 and CDR2: SNHLY and FYNNEI. The CDR3 runs to 16 residues. Supplemented by reference TRBV2 and TRBJ1-1, the full variable domain reads EPEVTQTPSHQVTQMGQEVILRCVPISNHLYFYWYRQILGQKVEFLVSFYNNEISEKSEIFDDQFSVERPDGSNFTLKIRSTKLEDSAMYFCASTDQTGIILTEAFFGQGTRLTVV.